Listed here are 17 T cell receptor beta chains from one sample, sequenced in a study of T cell responses to AZD1222 COVID-19 vaccine. Method: immunoSEQ multiplex PCR; TCRdb's copy keeps in-frame clones and lacks some. The sample contains around 170,000 clones, more than 75% of which appear only once. Here the sequenced sample was peripheral blood, taken on day 0 of AZD1222 vaccination. The receptor set was obtained from an adult in good health.

The chain employs TRBV4-3 and TRBJ1-1; D is undetermined. Germline V gene lookup returns CDR1 LGHNA and CDR2 YSLEER. The CDR3 runs 14 residues. V dropped 1 base and J dropped 3 bases, with 9 bases sitting between them. The CDR3 bases are TGCGCCAGCAGCCAAGGCAGGACCTACACTGAAGCTTTCTTT. Translating it yields CASSQGRTYTEAFF.

The chain carries TRBV5-1 and TRBJ2-1; D remains ambiguous. Per the germline V gene, CDR1 is SGHRS and CDR2 is YFSETQ. The V end was cut by 4 bases, the J end by 8 bases, with 16 bases between. This CDR3 region has 14 residues. CDR3: CASSRTAPRDEQFF. The CDR3 nucleotides are TGCGCCAGCAGCCGGACGGCCCCACGGGATGAGCAGTTCTTC.

V is TRBV5-4 and J is TRBJ2-1; 8 bases map to TRBD2. The CDR3 is 16 residues long. Germline V gene lookup returns CDR1 SGHNT and CDR2 YYREEE (reference sequence). V lost 4 bases to trimming and J lost 3 bases; unmatched junction nucleotides: 9. The CDR3 loop is CASSHLRGGNYNEQFF. The CDR3 DNA reads TGTGCCAGCAGCCACCTGCGCGGGGGGAACTACAATGAGCAGTTCTTC.

This clone was found a few times. The rearrangement uses TRBV10-3 and TRBJ1-2, with TRBD1 matching over 7 bases. This CDR3 region has 16 residues. With 0 bases clipped from V and 0 bases from J, the junction kept 4 bases outside the gene matches. Germline assignment: CDR1 ENHRY and CDR2 SYGVKD. The CDR3 is CAISESGQRSNYGYTF. The CDR3 nucleotides read TGTGCCATCAGTGAGTCGGGACAGAGATCTAACTATGGCTACACCTTC.

The rearrangement joins TRBV9 to TRBJ2-1; no definite D call. V was shortened by 0 bases and J by 4 bases, with 14 bases between the two germline ends. This CDR3 has 16 amino acids. Germline CDR1 reads SGDLS; CDR2 reads YYNGEE. The CDR3 loop reads CASSVEIVPRYNEQFF. The CDR3, as DNA: TGTGCCAGCAGCGTAGAAATAGTGCCGAGATACAATGAGCAGTTCTTC.

The chain employs TRBV6-4 and TRBJ2-6; D uncertain. The germline gives CDR1 MRHNA, CDR2 SNTAGT. The CDR3 is 15 amino acids. Trimming stripped 5 bases from V and 3 bases from J, with 11 bases between. The DNA for the CDR3 is TGTGCCAGCAGTCTCAGAGCTGATGGGGCCAACGTCCTGACTTTC. This sequence encodes CASSLRADGANVLTF.

The chain is built from TRBV2 and TRBJ2-7; D unresolved. CDR1 is SNHLY and CDR2 is FYNNEI in the germline V gene. Trimming removed 1 base at V and 0 bases at J, with 7 bases between. The CDR3 contains 14 residues. CDR3 bases: TGTGCCAGCAGTGAAGACAGATTCTCCTACGAGCAGTACTTC. It translates to CASSEDRFSYEQYF.

The chain is built from TRBV7-3 and TRBJ2-3, with 14 bases fitting TRBD2. J gave up 1 base and V 3 bases, and 0 bases lay outside the gene matches. The CDR3 contains 16 residues. Germline CDR1 SGHTA, CDR2 FQGTGA. The CDR3 is CASSLGLAGGTDTQYF. CDR3 DNA sequence: TGTGCCAGCAGCTTGGGACTAGCGGGAGGCACAGATACGCAGTATTTT.

The chain is built from TRBV5-1 and TRBJ1-3; D is possibly TRBD1 (5 bases). CDR3 size: 14 residues. Trimming pared 3 bases from V and 4 bases from J, leaving 11 bases between. Germline V lookup: CDR1 SGHRS, CDR2 YFSETQ. The CDR3 reads CASSSRVGGNTIYF. The CDR3 DNA is TGCGCCAGCAGCTCCAGGGTGGGCGGAAACACCATATATTTT.

This clone was counted once. The rearrangement joins TRBV19 to TRBJ2-3; the D gene is possibly TRBD2 (5 bases). Trimming cost V 5 bases and J 1 base, with 16 bases left between them. The CDR3 consists of 16 residues. From germline, CDR1 is LNHDA and CDR2 SQIVND (reference sequence). The CDR3 nucleotides are TGTGCCAGTAGTGGACTGCAAGTTTATGGCACAGATACGCAGTATTTT. Amino acid sequence: CASSGLQVYGTDTQYF.

The V call is TRBV27, the J call TRBJ2-5, with D unresolved. There are 15 residues in the CDR3. The germline CDR1 and CDR2 sequences are MNHEY and SMNVEV (reference sequence). V was trimmed by 0 bases and J by 2 bases, leaving 10 bases between them. The CDR3 DNA follows: TGTGCCAGCAGTTTATCGATACGAGATCAAGAGACCCAGTACTTC. Protein product: CASSLSIRDQETQYF.

The rearrangement joins TRBV6-4 to TRBJ2-1; 10 nucleotides match TRBD1. Germline assignment: CDR1 MRHNA and CDR2 SNTAGT. The CDR3 is made up of 16 amino acids. The V and J ends lost 2 bases and 7 bases, in that order; junction bases with no gene match: 8. The CDR3 bases are TGTGCCAGCAGTGACGGCCGGACAGGGGGTGGGAATGAGCAGTTCTTC. This translates into CASSDGRTGGGNEQFF.

This chain joins TRBV5-1 and TRBJ1-1; D is unresolved. The germline gives CDR1 SGHRS, CDR2 YFSETQ. The CDR3 spans 15 residues. V shed 1 base and J shed 5 bases, with 15 bases lying between them. The CDR3: CASSLFNLGITEAFF. CDR3 nucleotides: TGCGCCAGCAGCTTGTTCAATCTGGGGATAACTGAAGCTTTCTTT. Full variable domain (remainder filled in from reference TRBV5-1 and TRBJ1-1): KAGVTQTPRYLIKTRGQQVTLSCSPISGHRSVSWYQQTPGQGLQFLFEYFSETQRNKGNFPGRFSGRQFSNSRSEMNVSTLELGDSALYLCASSLFNLGITEAFFGQGTRLTVV.

The chain couples TRBV5-1 to TRBJ2-2, with 7 bases identical to TRBD2. Losses at the gene ends were 0 bases for V and 0 bases for J; bases not matched to a gene: 5. CDR1 is SGHRS and CDR2 is YFSETQ in the germline V gene. The CDR3 covers 17 residues. CDR3 DNA sequence: TGCGCCAGCAGCTTGGTCCTAGCGGAGCCGAACACCGGGGAGCTGTTTTTT. This codes for CASSLVLAEPNTGELFF.

V usage is TRBV5-1 and J usage is TRBJ2-3; possibly TRBD1 or TRBD2 for D (5 bases each). Trimming removed 0 bases from V and 6 bases from J, with 14 bases in between. CDR1 SGHRS and CDR2 YFSETQ come from the germline V gene. The CDR3 covers 15 residues. The CDR3 is CASSLDGALSDTQYF. Here the CDR3 DNA reads TGCGCCAGCAGCTTGGACGGGGCCCTATCGGATACGCAGTATTTT. Drawing the rest from reference TRBV5-1 and TRBJ2-3, the complete variable domain is KAGVTQTPRYLIKTRGQQVTLSCSPISGHRSVSWYQQTPGQGLQFLFEYFSETQRNKGNFPGRFSGRQFSNSRSEMNVSTLELGDSALYLCASSLDGALSDTQYFGPGTRLTVL.

The rearrangement uses TRBV10-3 and TRBJ1-1, with D unclear. Germline values: CDR1 ENHRY, CDR2 SYGVKD. Trimming stripped 4 bases from V and 1 base from J, with 4 bases between. This CDR3 is built from 12 residues. CDR3 bases: TGTGCCATCAGTGGCGGGAACACTGAAGCTTTCTTT. Translation: CAISGGNTEAFF.

The chain combines TRBV29-1 with TRBJ2-3, with a possible D match to TRBD2 (5 bases). The CDR3 length is 13 residues. Trimming took 1 base from V and 5 from J, leaving 10 bases between them. Looked up from germline, CDR1 is SQVTM and CDR2 is ANQGSEA. CDR3 coding DNA: TGCAGCGTTGAAGGGCGGGTAGGAGATACGCAGTATTTT. This sequence encodes CSVEGRVGDTQYF.